This T cell receptor beta chain derives from a study of shared clonotypes between healthy human individuals. This clone was found a few times. The CDR3 is 10 amino acids. The data were produced by immunoSEQ multiplex PCR, yet TCRdb's version contains in-frame clones alone and is incomplete. The sample includes approximately 980,000 clones, 70% to 85% of them seen just once. The source is a man between 18 and 35 years old in good health. J is TRBJ1-5 and V is TRBV12-2. TRBV12-2 is a listed pseudogene. Material: memory CD4+ T cells sorted from blood. Subset described: CD45RA-negative fraction. The CDR3 region has the DNA TGTGCAAGTCGCTTAGGGCCCCAGCATTTT. It specifies CASRLGPQHF.